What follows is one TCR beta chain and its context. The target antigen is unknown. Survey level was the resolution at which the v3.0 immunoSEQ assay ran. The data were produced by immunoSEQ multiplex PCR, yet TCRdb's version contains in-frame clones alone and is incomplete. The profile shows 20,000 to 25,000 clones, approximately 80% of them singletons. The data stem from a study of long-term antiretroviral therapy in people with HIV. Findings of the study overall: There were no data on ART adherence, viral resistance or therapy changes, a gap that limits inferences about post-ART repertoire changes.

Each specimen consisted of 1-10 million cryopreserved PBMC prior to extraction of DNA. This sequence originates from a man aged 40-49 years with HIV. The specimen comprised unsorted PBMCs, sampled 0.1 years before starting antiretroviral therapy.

The CDR3 sequence is CASSFSTSGWGEQFF. The CDR3 nucleotides are TGTGCCAGCAGCTTCTCGACTAGCGGGTGGGGTGAGCAGTTCTTC. The rearrangement joins TRBV7-2 to TRBJ2-1; 10 nucleotides line up with TRBD2. V dropped 3 bases and J dropped 9; count of bases not matched to a gene: 8. The CDR3 runs to 15 residues. Germline values: CDR1 SGHTA, CDR2 FQGNSA.